The text below deals with one T cell receptor (beta chain). Treatment defined: oral pan-JAK inhibitor, 5-10 mg twice daily. This specimen belongs to a study of CD8+ T cells in alopecia areata. Following RNA extraction, reverse transcription yielded cDNA that acted as the sequencing template. TCRdb's table, derived via immunoSEQ multiplex PCR, lists solely in-frame clones and lacks some. The sample shows over 150,000 clones, 60% of them seen only once. The clonotype comes from a human donor with alopecia areata. Sequencing used CD4+ T cells sorted from blood, obtained at week 24, from a patient treated with tofacitinib.

CDR3 region: CASSEQAPSPQHF. The CDR3 nucleotides are TGTGCCAGCAGTGAACAGGCTCCATCGCCCCAGCATTTT. This chain links TRBV2 with TRBJ1-5; D call uncertain. The CDR3 totals 13 residues. V shed 2 bases and J shed 9 bases, with 11 bases lying between them. Germline lookup yields CDR1 SNHLY and CDR2 FYNNEI.